One T cell receptor (beta chain) is described in this entry. Its antigen is undetermined. Libraries were prepared by immunoSEQ multiplex PCR; TCRdb keeps only in-frame clonotypes and omits some of them. The table lists approximately 110,000 clones, around 94% of them singletons. The record originates from a study of cytomegalovirus exposure and HLA in healthy donors. Study results and limitations: For cytomegalovirus status, the classifier reportedly gave diagnoses with high specificity and sensitivity. Within the approximately 130 validation repertoires, first-cohort TCR clusters tended to co-occur, according to a later analysis.

CDR3 length equals 13 residues. Germline V gene data show CDR1 as MNHEY and CDR2 as SVGAGI. Trimming left V 4 bases short and J 11 bases short, with 17 bases between. The rearrangement uses TRBV6-5 and TRBJ1-1; a weak D match, TRBD1 (6 bases). The sequenced sample was PBMCs. The receptor comes from a woman aged 18-35 years in good health and CMV-seronegative. The CDR3 loop is CASSFPGVSVAFF. The CDR3 nucleotides are TGTGCCAGCAGTTTCCCAGGGGTTTCCGTGGCTTTCTTT.